The clone carrying this T cell receptor beta chain is a singleton in its sample. Its antigen is as yet unknown. The CDR3 spans 13 residues. With V trimmed by 6 bases and J by 3 bases, 2 bases remained unmatched. Germline CDR1 MNHEY, CDR2 SVGAGI. This record comes from a study of CD4 T cells in relation to SARS-CoV-2 and coronaviruses. Study conclusions and caveats: This crossreactivity analysis covered spike protein alone, no other viral proteins.

Some clones are missing from TCRdb's copy, which holds only in-frame ones; the method was immunoSEQ multiplex PCR. The sample consists of about 36,000 clones, 77% of them appearing once. Source material: memory CD4+ T cells from PBMCs, cultured in vitro. This TCR derives from an adult with COVID-19. This chain uses TRBV6-5 with TRBJ1-5; 7 nucleotides line up with TRBD1. CDR3 coding DNA: TGTGCCAGCAGCGGGACAGACAATCAGCCCCAGCATTTT. Translated, it gives CASSGTDNQPQHF.